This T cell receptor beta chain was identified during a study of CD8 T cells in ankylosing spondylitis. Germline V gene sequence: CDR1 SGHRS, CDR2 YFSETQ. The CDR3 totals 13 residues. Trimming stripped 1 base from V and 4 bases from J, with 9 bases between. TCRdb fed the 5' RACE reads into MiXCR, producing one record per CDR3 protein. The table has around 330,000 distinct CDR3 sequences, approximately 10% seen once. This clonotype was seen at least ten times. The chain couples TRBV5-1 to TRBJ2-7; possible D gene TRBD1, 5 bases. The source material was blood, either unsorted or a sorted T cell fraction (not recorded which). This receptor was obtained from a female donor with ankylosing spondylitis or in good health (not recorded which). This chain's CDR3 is CASSLTQEYEQYF. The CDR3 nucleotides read TGCGCCAGCAGCTTGACACAGGAATACGAGCAGTACTTC.